This T cell receptor beta chain appears in the sequencing data of a study of tumor and adjacent non-tumor tissue in lung cancer. The study's findings and limits: Normal lung showed higher cumulative top 100 clone frequency than tumor. TCR diversity was significantly greater in tumor than normal lung tissue.

TCRbeta libraries were built with three rounds of nested PCR, modified from ARM-PCR. TCRdb called the multiplex PCR reads again in MiXCR, with one record for every CDR3 protein. The sample consists of under 150,000 distinct CDR3 sequences, about 71% of them appearing once. Of note for this clonotype: Its antigen is not known.

The CDR3 extends over 16 amino acids. Trimming pared 1 base from V and 4 bases from J, leaving 15 bases between. Looked up from germline, CDR1 is SGHDT and CDR2 is YYEEEE. No cell sorting was done before RNA was extracted from the tissue. The TCR comes from a man in his 60s with small cell lung cancer. Material for sequencing was lung tumor tissue. The chain joins TRBV5-6 to TRBJ1-3; D is possibly TRBD1 (6 bases). CDR3 DNA sequence: TGTGCCAGCAGCTTGACCATAGGGGGAAGGGGAAACACCATATATTTT. Translation: CASSLTIGGRGNTIYF. Using reference TRBV5-6 and TRBJ1-3 for the parts outside the CDR3, the full variable domain is DAGVTQSPTHLIKTRGQQVTLRCSPKSGHDTVSWYQQALGQGPQFIFQYYEEEERQRGNFPDRFSGHQFPNYSSELNVNALLLGDSALYLCASSLTIGGRGNTIYFGEGSWLTVV.